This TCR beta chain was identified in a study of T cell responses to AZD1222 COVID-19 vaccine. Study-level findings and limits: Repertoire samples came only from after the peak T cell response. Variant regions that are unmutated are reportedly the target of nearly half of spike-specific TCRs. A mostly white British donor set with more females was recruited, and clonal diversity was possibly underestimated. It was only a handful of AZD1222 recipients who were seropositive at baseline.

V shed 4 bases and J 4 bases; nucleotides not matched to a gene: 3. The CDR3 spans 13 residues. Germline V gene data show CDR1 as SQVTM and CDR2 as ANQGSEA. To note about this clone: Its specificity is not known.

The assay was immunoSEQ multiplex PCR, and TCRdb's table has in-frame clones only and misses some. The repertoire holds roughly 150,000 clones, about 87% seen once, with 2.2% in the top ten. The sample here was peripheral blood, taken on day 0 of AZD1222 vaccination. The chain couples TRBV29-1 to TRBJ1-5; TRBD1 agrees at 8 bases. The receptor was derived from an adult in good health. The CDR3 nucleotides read TGCAGCGTTGGACAGGGGTATAATCAGCCCCAGCATTTT. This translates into CSVGQGYNQPQHF.